Described below is a single TCR beta chain sequence and its context. This clonotype was picked up many times. The antigen this receptor binds is unknown. No qualities accompany the bases; no much larger clone lies one base away. For repertoire sequencing, the TCR beta CDR3 regions were amplified from RNA transcripts. The first round was an RT-PCR using HTBI primers with the Qiagen OneStep RT-PCR kit, and this first round was followed by a second-round multiplex PCR, then size selection and purification. Sequencing of the libraries was carried out on an Illumina HiSeq2000 in paired-end mode with 100 bp reads. The paper's data handling went like this. Reads were processed with SOAPnuke, discarding reads with adapters, uncalled bases, mean Phred below 15, or no exact constant-primer or identifier match. COPE v1.2.5 was used to merge the high-quality paired reads. Each unique nucleotide sequence was defined as a clonotype, and clonotypes were aligned to IMGT TRB V, D and J references with MiTCR v1.1. The analysis was limited to V-J combinations with a frequency above 0.0001, which together covered approximately 99% of repertoires. For each V-J combination, a TCR clonal expansion and chaos score was defined as the ratio of F50 clonal expansion to chaos observed in the TCRdist matrix. Features were reduced by Welch's t-statistics and random forest to over 10 V-J combinations, which fed a naive Bayes classifier. The similarity between thyroid and blood repertoires was quantified using the Morisita-Horn index. TCRdb reprocessed the public reads (quality trimming at Q25 with fastp, clone calling with MiXCR) and kept in-frame beta chains. Records with the same CDR3 protein are collapsed into one entry carrying the most frequent genes and DNA. The V and J calls here are based on TCRdb, not the publication. The table for this sample lists approximately 1.2 million distinct CDR3 sequences; about two fifths of them were counted only once. The top ten constitute approximately 10% of the sample.

The hyperthyroidism patients were 18 to 65 years old and newly diagnosed, with a disease duration of less than 2 months. Patients with other autoimmune diseases, uncontrolled infections, pregnancy or lactation were excluded from the study. Diagnosis relied on clinical symptoms, serum thyroxine, TRAb, thyroid ultrasound and orbital computed tomography. Total RNA was extracted with Trizol reagent and quality-checked on an Agilent 2100 Bioanalyzer. The sample is drawn from a study of Graves' ophthalmopathy and Graves' hyperthyroidism (dated by TCRdb to 2017 to 2018). About the study as a whole: Hyperthyroidism was defined as stable when no progression to ophthalmopathy occurred within 18 months of follow-up. The study used signatures of the TCR beta repertoire to tell Graves' ophthalmopathy apart from Graves' hyperthyroidism and to predict which patients would progress to ophthalmopathy. In total, 135 blood samples were TCR-sequenced: under 45 ophthalmopathy, some 75 hyperthyroidism and 17 hyperthyroidism-to-ophthalmopathy patients. To explore V-J signatures that separate ophthalmopathy from hyperthyroidism, a discovery set of fewer than 110 patients was enrolled, consisting of about 45 with ophthalmopathy and some 56 with stable hyperthyroidism. An independent validation cohort was composed of around 19 hyperthyroidism patients and 15 to 17 patients who later progressed from hyperthyroidism to ophthalmopathy. T-cell repertoires of thyroid tissue and blood were compared in more than 5 hyperthyroidism patients. After sampling, hyperthyroidism patients received methimazole starting at 30 mg daily, and ophthalmopathy patients received high-dose intravenous methylprednisolone.

The germline V gene provides CDR1 ENHRY and CDR2 SYGVKD. Trimming leaves V shorter by 0 bases and J shorter by 2 bases, with the junction holding 2 bases beyond the gene matches. Including cysteine and phenylalanine, the CDR3 has 15 amino acids. The kept DNA is CDR3 alone, 45 bases in frame from the first base. On the study overall, not on this receptor specifically: In cross-validation, the 13-signature model distinguished ophthalmopathy from stable hyperthyroidism with approximately 85% sensitivity and about 84% specificity, and in the test set the corresponding values were roughly 78% and 74%. In validation, the model predicted ophthalmopathy progression with about 70% sensitivity and roughly 72% specificity; 12 predicted patients were CT-confirmed with GO in a median of around 6.5 months. Most of the expanded thyroid clonotypes with a frequency above 0.001 were also detected in blood, and it was suggested that the thyroid immune response may be reflected by blood repertoires. Sample size was not predetermined statistically, and investigators were not blinded to group allocation.

Specimen: peripheral blood or thyroid tissue (not recorded which). This clonotype was obtained from an adult man with Graves' hyperthyroidism. The chain is encoded by TRBV10-3 joined to TRBJ2-7; 9 of the junction bases match TRBD2. This receptor has the CDR3 CAISESSGRTYEQYF. The DNA is TGTGCCATCAGTGAGTCCAGCGGGAGGACCTACGAGCAGTACTTC.